This T cell receptor beta chain comes out of a study of shared clonotypes between healthy human individuals. Study as a whole: For every donor, three CD4 naive, three CD4 memory, two CD8 naive and one CD8 memory plates were used. Regarding the study as a whole: Since donors were few, the genetic and exposure-history diversity represented was limited.

Remarks on this clone: Antigen specificity is unknown.

Donors, healthy HIV-negative adults, lacked recent acute infections or vaccinations. Trimming removed 5 bases from V and 1 base from J; junction bases left unmatched: 10. Germline V CDR1 and CDR2: SGHTA, FQGTGA. The CDR3 extends over 19 amino acids. Measured with immunoSEQ multiplex PCR; TCRdb has only the in-frame clones, and not every one. The sample includes 2,500,000 or so clones, around 90% of them seen just once. The TCR originated in a man younger than 35 in good health. Some clones in this sample may be carry-over from other donors' samples. The sequenced material came from naive CD4+ T cells from PBMCs. Subset indicated: CD45RA+ positively selected. The chain is built from TRBV7-3 and TRBJ2-6; TRBD2 aligns across 11 bases. The CDR3 nucleotides read TGTGCCAGCAGCCTCGACCCACTAGCGGGAGTTTCTGGGGCCAACGTCCTGACTTTC. Translation: CASSLDPLAGVSGANVLTF.